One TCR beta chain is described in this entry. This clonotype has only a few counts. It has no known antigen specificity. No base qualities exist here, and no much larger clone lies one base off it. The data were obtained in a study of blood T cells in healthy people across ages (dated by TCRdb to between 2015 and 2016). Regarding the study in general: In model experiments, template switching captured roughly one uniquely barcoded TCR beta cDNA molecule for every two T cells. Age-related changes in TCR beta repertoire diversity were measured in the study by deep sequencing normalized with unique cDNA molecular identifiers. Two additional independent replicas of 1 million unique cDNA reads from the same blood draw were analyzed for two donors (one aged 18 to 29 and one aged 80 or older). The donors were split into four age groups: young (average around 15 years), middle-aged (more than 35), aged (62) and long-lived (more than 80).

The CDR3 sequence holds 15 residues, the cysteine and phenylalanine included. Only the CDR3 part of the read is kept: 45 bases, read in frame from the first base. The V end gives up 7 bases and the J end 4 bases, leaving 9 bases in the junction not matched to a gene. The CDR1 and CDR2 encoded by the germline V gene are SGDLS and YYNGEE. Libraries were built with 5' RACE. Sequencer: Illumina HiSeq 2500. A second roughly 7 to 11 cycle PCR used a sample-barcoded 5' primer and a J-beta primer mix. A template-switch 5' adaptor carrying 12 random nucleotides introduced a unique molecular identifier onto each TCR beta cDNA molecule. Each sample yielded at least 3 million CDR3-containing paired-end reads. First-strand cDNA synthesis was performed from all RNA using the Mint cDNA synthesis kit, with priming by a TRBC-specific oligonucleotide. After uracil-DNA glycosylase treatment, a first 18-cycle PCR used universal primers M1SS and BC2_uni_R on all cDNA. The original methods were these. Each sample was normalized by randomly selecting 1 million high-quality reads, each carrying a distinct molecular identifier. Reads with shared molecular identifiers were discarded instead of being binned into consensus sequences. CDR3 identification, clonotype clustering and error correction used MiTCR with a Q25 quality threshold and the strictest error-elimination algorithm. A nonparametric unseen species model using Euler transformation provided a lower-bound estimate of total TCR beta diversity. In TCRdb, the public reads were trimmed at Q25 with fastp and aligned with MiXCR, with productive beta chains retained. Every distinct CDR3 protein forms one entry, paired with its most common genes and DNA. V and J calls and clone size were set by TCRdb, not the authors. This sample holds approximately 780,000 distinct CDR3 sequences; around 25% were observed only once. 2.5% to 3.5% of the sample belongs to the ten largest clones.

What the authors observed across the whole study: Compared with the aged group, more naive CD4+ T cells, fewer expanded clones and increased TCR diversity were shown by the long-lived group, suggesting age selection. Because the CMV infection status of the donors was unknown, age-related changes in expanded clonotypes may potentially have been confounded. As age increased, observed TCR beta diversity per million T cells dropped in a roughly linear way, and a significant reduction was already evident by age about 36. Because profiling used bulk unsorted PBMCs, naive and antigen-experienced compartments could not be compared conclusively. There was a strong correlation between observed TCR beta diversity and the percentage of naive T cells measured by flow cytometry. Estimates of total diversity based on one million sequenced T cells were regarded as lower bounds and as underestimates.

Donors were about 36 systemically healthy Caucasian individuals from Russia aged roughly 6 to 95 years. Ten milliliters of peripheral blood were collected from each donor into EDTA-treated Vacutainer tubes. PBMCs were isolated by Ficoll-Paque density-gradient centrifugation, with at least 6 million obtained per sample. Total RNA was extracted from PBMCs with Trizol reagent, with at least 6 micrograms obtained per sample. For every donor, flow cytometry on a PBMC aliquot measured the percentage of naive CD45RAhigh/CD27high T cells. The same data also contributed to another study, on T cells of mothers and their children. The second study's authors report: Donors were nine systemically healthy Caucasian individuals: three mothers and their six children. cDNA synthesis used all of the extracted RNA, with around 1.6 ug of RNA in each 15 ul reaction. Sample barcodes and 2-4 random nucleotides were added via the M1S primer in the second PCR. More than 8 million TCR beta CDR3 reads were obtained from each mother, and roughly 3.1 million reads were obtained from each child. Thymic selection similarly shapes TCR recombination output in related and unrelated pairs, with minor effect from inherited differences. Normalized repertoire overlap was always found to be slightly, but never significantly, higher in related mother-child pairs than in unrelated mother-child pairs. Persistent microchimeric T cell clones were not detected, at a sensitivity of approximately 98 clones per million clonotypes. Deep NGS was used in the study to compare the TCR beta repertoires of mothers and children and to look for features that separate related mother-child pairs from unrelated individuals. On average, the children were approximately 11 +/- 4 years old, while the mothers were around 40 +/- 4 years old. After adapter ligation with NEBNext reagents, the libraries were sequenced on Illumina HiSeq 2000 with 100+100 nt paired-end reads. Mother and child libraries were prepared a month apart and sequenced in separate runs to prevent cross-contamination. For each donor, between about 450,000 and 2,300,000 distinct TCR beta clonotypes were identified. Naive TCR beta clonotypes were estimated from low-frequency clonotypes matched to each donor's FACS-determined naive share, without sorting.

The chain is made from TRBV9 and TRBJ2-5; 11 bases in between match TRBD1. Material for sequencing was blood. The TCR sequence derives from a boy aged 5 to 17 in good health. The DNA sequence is TGTGCCAGCGGGATCGGGACAGGGGGAGTAGAGACCCAGTACTTC. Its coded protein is CASGIGTGGVETQYF. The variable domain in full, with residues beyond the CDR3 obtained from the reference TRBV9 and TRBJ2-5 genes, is DSGVTQTPKHLITATGQRVTLRCSPRSGDLSVYWYQQSLDQGLQFLIQYYNGEERAKGNILERFSAQQFPDLHSELNLSSLELGDSALYFCASGIGTGGVETQYFGPGTRLLVL.